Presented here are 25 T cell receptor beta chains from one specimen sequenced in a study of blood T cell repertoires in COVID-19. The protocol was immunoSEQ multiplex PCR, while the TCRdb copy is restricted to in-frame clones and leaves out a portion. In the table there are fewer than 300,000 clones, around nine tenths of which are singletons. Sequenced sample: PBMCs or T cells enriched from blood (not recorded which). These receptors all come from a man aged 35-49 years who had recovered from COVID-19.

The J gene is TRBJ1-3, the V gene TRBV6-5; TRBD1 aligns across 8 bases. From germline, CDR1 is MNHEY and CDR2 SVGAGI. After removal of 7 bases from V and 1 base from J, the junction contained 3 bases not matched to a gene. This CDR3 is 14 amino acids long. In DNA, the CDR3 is TGTGCCAGCATGCGACAGGGGTCTGGAAACACCATATATTTT. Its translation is CASMRQGSGNTIYF.

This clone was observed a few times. In DNA form, the CDR3 reads TGTGCCTGGAGTCTCTTGGGAGCTGAAGCTTTCTTT. Amino acids: CAWSLLGAEAFF. This sequence joins TRBV30 and TRBJ1-1, with no clear D. The V end lost 2 bases, the J end lost 6 bases, and 10 bases lay between the germline ends. The CDR3 spans 12 residues. Germline V gene lookup returns CDR1 GTSNPN and CDR2 SVGIG (reference sequence).

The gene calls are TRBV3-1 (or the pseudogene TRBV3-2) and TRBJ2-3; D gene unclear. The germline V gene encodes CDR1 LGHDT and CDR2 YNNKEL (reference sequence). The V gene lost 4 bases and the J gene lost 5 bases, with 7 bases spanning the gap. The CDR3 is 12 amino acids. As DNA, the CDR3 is TGTGCCAGCAGCCCCCAGCGAGATACGCAGTATTTT. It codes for CASSPQRDTQYF.

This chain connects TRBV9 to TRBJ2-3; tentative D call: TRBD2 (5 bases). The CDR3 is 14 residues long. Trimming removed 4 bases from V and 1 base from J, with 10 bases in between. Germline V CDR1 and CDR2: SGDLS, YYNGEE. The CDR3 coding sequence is TGTGCCAGCAGCCCCGTCGGGGGCACAGATACGCAGTATTTT. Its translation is CASSPVGGTDTQYF.

This chain's CDR3 is CASSRLAGRAGANVLTF. The CDR3 DNA reads as TGCGCCAGCAGCCGTCTAGCGGGGCGGGCTGGGGCCAACGTCCTGACTTTC. V usage is TRBV5-1 and J usage is TRBJ2-6; 9 bases fit TRBD2. Trimming at V came to 4 bases and at J to 2 bases, leaving 7 bases not matched to a gene. CDR1 is SGHRS, CDR2 YFSETQ, per germline. The CDR3 totals 17 residues.

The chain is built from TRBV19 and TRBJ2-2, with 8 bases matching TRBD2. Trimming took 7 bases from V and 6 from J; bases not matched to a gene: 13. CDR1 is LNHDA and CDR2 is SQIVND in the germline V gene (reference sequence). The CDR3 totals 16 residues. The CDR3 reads CASTPVGGGRAGELFF. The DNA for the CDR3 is TGTGCCAGTACCCCGGTTGGCGGGGGGCGCGCCGGGGAGCTGTTTTTT. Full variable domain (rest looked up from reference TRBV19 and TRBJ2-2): DGGITQSPKYLFRKEGQNVTLSCEQNLNHDAMYWYRQDPGQGLRLIYYSQIVNDFQKGDIAEGYSVSREKKESFPLTVTSAQKNPTAFYLCASTPVGGGRAGELFFGEGSRLTVL.

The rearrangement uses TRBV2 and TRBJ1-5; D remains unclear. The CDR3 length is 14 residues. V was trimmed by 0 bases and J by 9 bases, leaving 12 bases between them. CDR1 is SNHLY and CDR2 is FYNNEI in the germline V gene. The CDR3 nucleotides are TGTGCCAGCAGTGAAGCAGGGTTCGGAGGGCCCCAGCATTTT. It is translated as CASSEAGFGGPQHF.

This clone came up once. The CDR3 is CASSLSGQGLNNEQFF. Written as DNA, the CDR3 is TGTGCCAGCAGTTTATCTGGACAGGGATTAAACAATGAGCAGTTCTTC. The chain is built from TRBV27 and TRBJ2-1; TRBD1 matches at 8 bases. In germline, CDR1 is MNHEY, CDR2 SMNVEV (reference sequence). This CDR3 has 16 residues. Trimming removed 0 bases from V and 5 bases from J; junction bases left unmatched: 6.

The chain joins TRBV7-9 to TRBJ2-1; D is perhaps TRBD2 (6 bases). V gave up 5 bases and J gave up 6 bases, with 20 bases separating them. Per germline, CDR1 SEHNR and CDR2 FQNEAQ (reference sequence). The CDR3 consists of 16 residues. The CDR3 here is CASSPRTGGAINEQFF. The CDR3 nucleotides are TGTGCCAGCAGCCCTCGGACTGGCGGGGCGATCAATGAGCAGTTCTTC.

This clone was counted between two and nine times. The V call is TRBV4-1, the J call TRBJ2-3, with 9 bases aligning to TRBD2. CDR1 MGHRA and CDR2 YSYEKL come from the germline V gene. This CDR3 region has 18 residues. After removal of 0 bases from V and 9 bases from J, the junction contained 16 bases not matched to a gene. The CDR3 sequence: CASSQESFASGRMRTQYF. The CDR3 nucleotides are TGCGCCAGCAGCCAAGAATCCTTTGCCAGCGGGAGGATGAGGACGCAGTATTTT.

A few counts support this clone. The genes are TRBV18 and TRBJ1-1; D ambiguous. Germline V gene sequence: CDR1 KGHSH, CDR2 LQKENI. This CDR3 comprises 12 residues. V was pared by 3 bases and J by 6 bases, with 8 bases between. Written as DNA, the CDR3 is TGTGCCAGCTCACCGGGTGCGGCTGAAGCTTTCTTT. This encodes CASSPGAAEAFF.

The CDR3, as DNA: TGTGCCACCAGCAGAGGACGGGCGGGAGGGCAGAATGAGCAGTTCTTC. Translation: CATSRGRAGGQNEQFF. The chain uses TRBV15 and TRBJ2-1, with TRBD2 identical over 9 bases. Germline trimming cut 1 base from V and 7 bases from J; bases unmatched to any gene: 8. The germline V gene encodes CDR1 LNHNV and CDR2 YYDKDF (reference sequence). The CDR3 runs 16 residues.

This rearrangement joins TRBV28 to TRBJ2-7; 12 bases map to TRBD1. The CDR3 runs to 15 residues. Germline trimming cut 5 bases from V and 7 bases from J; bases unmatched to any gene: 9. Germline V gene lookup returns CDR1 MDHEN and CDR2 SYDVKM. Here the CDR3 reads CASSPWGQGAGEQYF. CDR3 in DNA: TGTGCCAGCAGTCCCTGGGGACAGGGGGCCGGGGAGCAGTACTTC.

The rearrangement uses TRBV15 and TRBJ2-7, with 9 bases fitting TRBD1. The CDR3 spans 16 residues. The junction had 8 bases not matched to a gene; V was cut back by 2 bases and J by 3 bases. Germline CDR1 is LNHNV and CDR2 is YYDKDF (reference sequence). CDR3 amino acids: CATSRRGQGTFYEQYF. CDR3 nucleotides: TGTGCCACCAGCAGACGGGGACAGGGTACTTTCTACGAGCAGTACTTC.

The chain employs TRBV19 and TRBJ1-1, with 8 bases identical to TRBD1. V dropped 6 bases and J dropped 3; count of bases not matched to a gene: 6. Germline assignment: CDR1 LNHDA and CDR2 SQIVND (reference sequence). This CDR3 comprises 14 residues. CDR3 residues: CASSLGQGDTEAFF. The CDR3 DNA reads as TGTGCCAGTAGCCTTGGACAGGGTGACACTGAAGCTTTCTTT.

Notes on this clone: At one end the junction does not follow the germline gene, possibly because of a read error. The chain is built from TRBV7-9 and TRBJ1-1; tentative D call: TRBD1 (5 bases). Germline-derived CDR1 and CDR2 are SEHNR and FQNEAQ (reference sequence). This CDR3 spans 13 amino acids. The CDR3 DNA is TGTGCCAGCTGCTTACAGGTCAACACTGAAGCTTTCTTT. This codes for CASCLQVNTEAFF.

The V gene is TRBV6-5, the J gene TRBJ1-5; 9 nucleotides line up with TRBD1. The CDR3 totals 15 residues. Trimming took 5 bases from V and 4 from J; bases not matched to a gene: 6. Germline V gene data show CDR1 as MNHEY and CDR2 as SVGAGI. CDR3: CASSISGTGNQPQHF. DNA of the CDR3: TGTGCCAGCAGTATATCCGGGACAGGGAATCAGCCCCAGCATTTT.

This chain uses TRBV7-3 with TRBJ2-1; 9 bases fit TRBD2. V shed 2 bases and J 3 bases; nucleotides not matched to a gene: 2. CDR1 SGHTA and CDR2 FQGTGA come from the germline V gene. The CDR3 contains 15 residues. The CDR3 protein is CASSLAGGDYNEQFF. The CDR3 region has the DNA TGTGCCAGCAGCTTAGCGGGAGGGGACTACAATGAGCAGTTCTTC.

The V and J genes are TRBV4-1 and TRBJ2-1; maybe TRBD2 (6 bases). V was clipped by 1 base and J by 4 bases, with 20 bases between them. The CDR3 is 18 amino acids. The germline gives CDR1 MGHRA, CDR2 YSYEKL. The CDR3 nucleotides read TGCGCCAGCAGCCAAGGGAGGGGTTCGGGAAAGAGATACAATGAGCAGTTCTTC. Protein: CASSQGRGSGKRYNEQFF.

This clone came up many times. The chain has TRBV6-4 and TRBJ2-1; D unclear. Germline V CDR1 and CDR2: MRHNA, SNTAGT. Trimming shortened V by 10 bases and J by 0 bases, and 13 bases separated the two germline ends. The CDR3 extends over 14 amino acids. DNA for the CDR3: TGTGCCACACATCTAGTTAGCTCCTACAATGAGCAGTTCTTC. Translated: CATHLVSSYNEQFF.

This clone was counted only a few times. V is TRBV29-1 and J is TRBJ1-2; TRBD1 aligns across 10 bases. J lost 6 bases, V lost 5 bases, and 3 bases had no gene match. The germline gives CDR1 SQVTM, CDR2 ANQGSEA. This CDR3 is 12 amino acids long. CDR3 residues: CSVSGTGDGYTF. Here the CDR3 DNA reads TGCAGCGTTTCCGGGACAGGGGATGGCTACACCTTC. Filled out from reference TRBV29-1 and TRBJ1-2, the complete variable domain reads SAVISQKPSRDICQRGTSLTIQCQVDSQVTMMFWYRQQPGQSLTLIATANQGSEATYESGFVIDKFPISRPNLTFSTLTVSNMSPEDSSIYLCSVSGTGDGYTFGSGTRLTVV.

The CDR3 DNA sequence: TGTGCCAGTCAAATCGGTGGGGCAATGAACACTGAAGCTTTCTTT. Protein sequence: CASQIGGAMNTEAFF. The V and J genes are TRBV19 and TRBJ1-1, with D possibly matching TRBD1 (5 bases). CDR3 length: 15 amino acids. V lost 8 bases and J 0 bases, leaving 16 bases between the germline ends. The germline CDR1 and CDR2 sequences are LNHDA and SQIVND (reference sequence).

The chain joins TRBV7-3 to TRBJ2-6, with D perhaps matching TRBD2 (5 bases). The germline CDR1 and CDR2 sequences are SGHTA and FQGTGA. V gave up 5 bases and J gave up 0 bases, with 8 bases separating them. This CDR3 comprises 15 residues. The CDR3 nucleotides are TGTGCCAGCAGCCTGAGGGACTCTGGGGCCAACGTCCTGACTTTC. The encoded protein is CASSLRDSGANVLTF.

For the CDR3, the DNA is TGTGCCACCAGCAGCAGGGGTTGGAGCAATCAGCCCCAGCATTTT. It encodes CATSSRGWSNQPQHF. V usage is TRBV15 and J usage is TRBJ1-5; D possibly corresponds to TRBD1 (6 bases). The CDR3 spans 15 residues. The V and J ends lost 3 bases and 1 base respectively, with 10 bases between them. Germline-derived CDR1 and CDR2 are LNHNV and YYDKDF (reference sequence).

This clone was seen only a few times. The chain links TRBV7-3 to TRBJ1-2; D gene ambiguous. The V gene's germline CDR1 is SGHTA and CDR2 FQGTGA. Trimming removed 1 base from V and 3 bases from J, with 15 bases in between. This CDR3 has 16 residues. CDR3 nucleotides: TGTGCCAGCAGCTTAAGGGAGGGATTAGGTTACTATGGCTACACCTTC. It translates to CASSLREGLGYYGYTF. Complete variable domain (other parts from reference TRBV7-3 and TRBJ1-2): GAGVSQTPSNKVTEKGKYVELRCDPISGHTALYWYRQSLGQGPEFLIYFQGTGAADDSGLPNDRFFAVRPEGSVSTLKIQRTERGDSAVYLCASSLREGLGYYGYTFGSGTRLTVV.